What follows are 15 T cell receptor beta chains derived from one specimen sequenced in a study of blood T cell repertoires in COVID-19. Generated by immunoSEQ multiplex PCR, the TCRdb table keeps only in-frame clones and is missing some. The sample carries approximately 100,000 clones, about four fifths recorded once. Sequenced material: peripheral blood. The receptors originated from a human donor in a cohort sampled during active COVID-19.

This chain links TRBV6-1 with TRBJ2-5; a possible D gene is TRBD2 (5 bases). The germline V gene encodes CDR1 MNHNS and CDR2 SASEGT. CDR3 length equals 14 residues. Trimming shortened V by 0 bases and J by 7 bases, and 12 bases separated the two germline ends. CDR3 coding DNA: TGTGCCAGCAGTGAAGCCCCGACCCGGGGGACCCAGTACTTC. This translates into CASSEAPTRGTQYF.

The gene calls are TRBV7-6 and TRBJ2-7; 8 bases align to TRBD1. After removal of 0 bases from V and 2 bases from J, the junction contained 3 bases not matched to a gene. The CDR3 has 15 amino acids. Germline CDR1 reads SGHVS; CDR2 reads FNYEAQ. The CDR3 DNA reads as TGTGCCAGCAGCTTAGCCGGGACAGGCACCTACGAGCAGTACTTC. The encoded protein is CASSLAGTGTYEQYF. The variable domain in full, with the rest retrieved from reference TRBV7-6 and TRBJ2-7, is GAGVSQSPRYKVTKRGQDVALRCDPISGHVSLYWYRQALGQGPEFLTYFNYEAQQDKSGLPNDRFSAERPEGSISTLTIQRTEQRDSAMYRCASSLAGTGTYEQYFGPGTRLTVT.

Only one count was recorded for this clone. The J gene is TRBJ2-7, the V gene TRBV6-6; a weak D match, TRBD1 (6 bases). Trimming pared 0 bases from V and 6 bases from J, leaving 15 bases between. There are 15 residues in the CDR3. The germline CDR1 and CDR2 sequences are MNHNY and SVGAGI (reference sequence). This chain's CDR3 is CASSYSQGSRAEQYF. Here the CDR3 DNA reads TGTGCCAGCAGTTACTCTCAGGGGTCACGGGCCGAGCAGTACTTC.

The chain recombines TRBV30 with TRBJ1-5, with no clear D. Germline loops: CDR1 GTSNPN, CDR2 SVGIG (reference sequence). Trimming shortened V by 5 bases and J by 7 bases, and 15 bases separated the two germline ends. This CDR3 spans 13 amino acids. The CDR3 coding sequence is TGTGCCTGGGCCGGCGGCGAGGAGCAGCCCCAGCATTTT. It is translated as CAWAGGEEQPQHF.

The CDR3 is CASSPNPGQPYGYTF. For the CDR3, the DNA is TGTGCCAGCAGCCCGAACCCGGGACAGCCCTATGGCTACACCTTC. This chain joins TRBV5-6 and TRBJ1-2, with 7 bases lining up with TRBD1. Germline V gives CDR1 SGHDT, CDR2 YYEEEE. CDR3 length: 15 residues. Unmatched junction bases numbered 10, after V lost 4 bases and J lost 4 bases.

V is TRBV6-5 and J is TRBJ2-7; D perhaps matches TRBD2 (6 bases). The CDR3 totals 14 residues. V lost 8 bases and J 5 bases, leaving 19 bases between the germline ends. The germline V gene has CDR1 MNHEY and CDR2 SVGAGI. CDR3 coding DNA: TGTGCCAGCGGAGTACTGGCGGGGCTCAACGAGCAGTACTTC. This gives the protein CASGVLAGLNEQYF.

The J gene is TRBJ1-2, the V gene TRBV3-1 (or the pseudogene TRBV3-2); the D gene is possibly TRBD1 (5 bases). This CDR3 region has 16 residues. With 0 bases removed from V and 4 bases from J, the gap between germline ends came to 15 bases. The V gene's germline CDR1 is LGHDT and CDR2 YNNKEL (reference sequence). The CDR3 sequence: CASSQDWVGGGYGYTF. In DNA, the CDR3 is TGTGCCAGCAGCCAAGATTGGGTCGGGGGAGGCTATGGCTACACCTTC.

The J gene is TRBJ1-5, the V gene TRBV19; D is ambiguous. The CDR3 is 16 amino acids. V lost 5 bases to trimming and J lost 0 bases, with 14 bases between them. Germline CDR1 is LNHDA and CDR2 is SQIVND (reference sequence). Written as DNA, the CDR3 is TGTGCCAGTAGTGCCCCTGTCAGGATTAGCAATCAGCCCCAGCATTTT. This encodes CASSAPVRISNQPQHF.

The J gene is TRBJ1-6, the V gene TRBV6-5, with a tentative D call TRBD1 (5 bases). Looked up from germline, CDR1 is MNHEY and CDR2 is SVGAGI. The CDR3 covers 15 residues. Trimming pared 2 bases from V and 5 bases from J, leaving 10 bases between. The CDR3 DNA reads TGTGCCAGCAGTTACGGGGGGGTCCATAATTCACCCCTCCACTTT. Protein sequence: CASSYGGVHNSPLHF.

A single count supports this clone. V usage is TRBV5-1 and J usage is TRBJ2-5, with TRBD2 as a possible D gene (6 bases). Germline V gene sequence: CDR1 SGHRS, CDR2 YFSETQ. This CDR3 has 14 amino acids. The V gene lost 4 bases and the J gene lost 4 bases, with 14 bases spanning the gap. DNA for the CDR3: TGCGCCAGCAGCCCCGGCGGCGGGATAGAGACCCAGTACTTC. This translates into CASSPGGGIETQYF.

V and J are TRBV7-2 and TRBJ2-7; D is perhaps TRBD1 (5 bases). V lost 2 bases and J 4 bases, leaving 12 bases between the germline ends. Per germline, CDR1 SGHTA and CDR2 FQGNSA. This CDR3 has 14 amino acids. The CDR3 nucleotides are TGTGCCAGCAGCTTATCAGGGCAGCTGTACGAGCAGTACTTC. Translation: CASSLSGQLYEQYF.

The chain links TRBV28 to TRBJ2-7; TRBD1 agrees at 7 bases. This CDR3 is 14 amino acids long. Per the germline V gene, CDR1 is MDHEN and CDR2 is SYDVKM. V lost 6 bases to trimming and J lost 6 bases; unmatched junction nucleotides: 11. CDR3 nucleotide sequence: TGTGCCAGCAGGGGCTTTAGGGGGCCGGGCGAGCAGTACTTC. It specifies CASRGFRGPGEQYF.

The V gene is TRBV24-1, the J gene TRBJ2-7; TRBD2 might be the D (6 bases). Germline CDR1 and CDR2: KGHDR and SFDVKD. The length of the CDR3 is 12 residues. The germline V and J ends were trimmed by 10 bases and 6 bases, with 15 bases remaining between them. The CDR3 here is CATGGELGEQYF. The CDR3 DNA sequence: TGTGCCACGGGCGGGGAATTGGGCGAGCAGTACTTC.

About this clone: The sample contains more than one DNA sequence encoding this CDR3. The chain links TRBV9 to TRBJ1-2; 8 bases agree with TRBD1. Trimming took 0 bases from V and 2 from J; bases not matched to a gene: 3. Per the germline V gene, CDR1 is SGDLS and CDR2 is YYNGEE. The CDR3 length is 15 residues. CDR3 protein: CASSVGSGGNYGYTF. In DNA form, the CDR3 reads TGTGCCAGCAGCGTAGGGTCAGGGGGCAACTATGGCTACACCTTC.

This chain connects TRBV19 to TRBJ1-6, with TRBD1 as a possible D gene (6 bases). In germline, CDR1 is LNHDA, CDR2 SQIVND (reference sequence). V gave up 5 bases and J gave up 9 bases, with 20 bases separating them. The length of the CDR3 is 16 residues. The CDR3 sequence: CASSGSRQASISPLHF. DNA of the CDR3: TGTGCCAGTAGTGGTTCTCGACAGGCCTCTATTTCACCCCTCCACTTT. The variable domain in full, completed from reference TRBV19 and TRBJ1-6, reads DGGITQSPKYLFRKEGQNVTLSCEQNLNHDAMYWYRQDPGQGLRLIYYSQIVNDFQKGDIAEGYSVSREKKESFPLTVTSAQKNPTAFYLCASSGSRQASISPLHFGNGTRLTVT.